The following is a TCR beta chain sequence with its context. This clone appeared once. Its antigen is still unknown. The input lacks base qualities; no much larger clone sits a single base away. The data were obtained in a study of shared clonotypes between healthy human individuals (dated by TCRdb to the early 2020s). For the wider study: The cohort included three men and two women between 18 and 49 years of age. For each donor, CD4 naive and CD4 memory were each given three plates, CD8 naive was given two plates, and CD8 memory was given one plate. Libraries were prepared and TCR repertoires were sequenced by different laboratories using diverse techniques, in order to increase sequencing depth and limit assay-specific biases. Per donor, leukapheresis produced somewhere between about 0.9 and 9.5 billion PBMCs. The study deeply sequenced blood TCR repertoires of roughly five healthy adults to estimate repertoire size and the extent of clonotype sharing between individuals. The study at large found these results: Compared with non-shared clonotypes, the clonotypes found in all four sorted-subset donors had higher generation probabilities. Sharing across a handful of donors was observed for approximately 5% of naive CD4, around 3.5% of naive CD8, roughly 2.3% of memory CD4, and roughly 0.43% of memory CD8 clonotypes. Based on pairwise subsampling, the degree of clonotype sharing among donors was expected to be affected by sequencing depth. Because the study included only a small number of donors, the genetic and exposure-history diversity represented was limited. Even with the large sequencing depth, rarefaction of the sorted-subset datasets indicated that sequencing was incomplete. Naive subsets generally had larger estimated clonotype richness than memory subsets did. Sampling was restricted to blood, and TCR repertoires in tissues likely differ from the TCR repertoires found in blood.

Using the deep immunoSEQ assay, multiplex PCR amplified TCR CDR3 regions from genomic DNA. Extracted genomic DNA from each cell subset was spread evenly across all wells of several immunoSEQ 96-well plates, with each plate serving as a replicate. Each replicate PCR for sorted subsets received roughly 0.2 ug genomic DNA, equal to about 29,000 T cell genomes. Purified libraries were quantified with a Qubit 3.0 fluorometer, sized on a Bioanalyzer 2100, and re-quantified with the KAPA Library Quantification kit. Every immunoSEQ 96-well plate was sequenced on a separate single-read 150-cycle Illumina NextSeq 550 flow cell. The study's processing was this. Because the immunoSEQ output included only junctional sequences and no quality scores, the filtering could not be the same as the filtering used for full-length reads. Sequences were annotated with PyIR, a Python wrapper for IgBLAST v1.9, using IMGT germline references to assign V/J genes and CDR3. Reads were removed for weak V/J assignments (E-value above 1e-6), missing CDR3, stop codons, out-of-frame junctions, or ambiguous translated residues. V3J clonotypes were defined as sequences sharing an identical inferred V gene, J gene, and CDR3 amino acid sequence. To compute the percentage overlap between repertoires, the number of shared unique clonotypes was divided by the size of the smaller repertoire. RTK rarefaction, the Chao1 estimator, and Recon v2.1 estimates of unobserved clonotypes were used to assess repertoire richness. Generation probabilities were computed with OLGA for all TCRbeta clonotypes obtained by the gDNA method from a few donors. The immuneACCESS repertoire file appears here via TCRdb, limited to in-frame rearrangements. These files lack a portion of the clones; in checked studies, under half of the deficit traces to unresolved V genes, and the cause of the others is not known. V, J and clone size reflect that table, while D and trimming were determined from the DNA. Within this sample are over 2 million clones, with roughly 94% of them counted one time only. Approximately 1.2% of the sample lies in the top ten.

CD8 naive samples were CD45RO-negative cells positively selected for CCR7, giving a CD45RA+CCR7+ population that excluded TemRA cells. Healthy HIV-negative adults with no recently reported acute infections or vaccinations were included as donors. All donors were Caucasian adults living in Nashville, Tennessee, USA. After blood collection by leukapheresis, PBMCs were isolated using Ficoll-Histopaque density gradient centrifugation and then cryopreserved in the vapor phase of liquid nitrogen. Purity and quantity of every magnetically sorted T cell population were checked by analytical flow cytometry. Genomic DNA was isolated from every sorted fraction and measured by UV absorbance on a Nanodrop 2000c. V is pruned by 3 bases and J by 0 bases, leaving 13 bases of the junction without a gene match. The germline V gene sets CDR1 to MGHRA and CDR2 to YSYEKL. From the cysteine through the phenylalanine, the CDR3 covers 19 amino acids. The kept DNA is CDR3 alone, 57 bases in frame from the first base.

The sequencing sample was made of naive CD8+ T cells sorted from blood. The cell subset or site tag for this specimen amounts to: CD45RA+CCR7+. The receptor was derived from a man aged 18 to 30 in good health. The chain is encoded by TRBV4-1 joined to TRBJ2-7; TRBD2 agrees with 11 junctional bases. The CDR3 amino acid sequence is: CASSHRTSASGGISYEQYF. The DNA sequence reads TGCGCCAGCAGCCATAGAACCTCGGCTAGCGGGGGGATCTCCTACGAGCAGTACTTC.